What follows are 7 T cell receptor beta chains derived from one specimen sequenced in a study of radiation and T cells in renal cell carcinoma. Treatment in this sample: 15 Gy SBRT to primary tumor, nephrectomy 4 weeks later. Produced via immunoSEQ multiplex PCR; TCRdb's table is partial and in-frame only. The profile covers about 24,000 clones, with more than 40% appearing a single time and 15% to 20% taken by the ten largest. Sequencing used tumor tissue, obtained from a patient whose treatment included radiotherapy and nephrectomy. The receptors derive from a woman aged 45-65 years with renal cell carcinoma.

The V and J genes are TRBV5-1 and TRBJ2-3, with D perhaps matching TRBD1 (5 bases). V was clipped by 6 bases and J by 4 bases, with 18 bases between them. The V gene's germline CDR1 is SGHRS and CDR2 YFSETQ. The CDR3 extends over 15 amino acids. CDR3: CASTQGETIPDTQYF. Written as DNA, the CDR3 is TGCGCCAGCACCCAAGGGGAAACTATCCCAGATACGCAGTATTTT. The whole variable domain, remainder taken from reference TRBV5-1 and TRBJ2-3, is KAGVTQTPRYLIKTRGQQVTLSCSPISGHRSVSWYQQTPGQGLQFLFEYFSETQRNKGNFPGRFSGRQFSNSRSEMNVSTLELGDSALYLCASTQGETIPDTQYFGPGTRLTVL.

In this sample, this clone turned up a few times. The chain has TRBV5-5 and TRBJ1-2; tentative D call: TRBD1 (6 bases). Germline assignment: CDR1 SGHKS and CDR2 YYEKEE (reference sequence). This CDR3 is built from 12 residues. V was pared by 4 bases and J by 4 bases, with 8 bases between. CDR3 protein: CASSGQSYGYTF. CDR3 coding DNA: TGTGCCAGCAGCGGACAGAGCTATGGCTACACCTTC.

V is TRBV9 and J is TRBJ2-3; 10 bases line up with TRBD1. Germline trimming cut 4 bases from V and 3 bases from J; bases unmatched to any gene: 8. Germline lookup yields CDR1 SGDLS and CDR2 YYNGEE. This CDR3 is built from 16 residues. For the CDR3, the DNA is TGTGCCAGCAGCCCCAGACAGGGGGCAGGAACAGATACGCAGTATTTT. This translates into CASSPRQGAGTDTQYF.

This chain uses TRBV4-3 with TRBJ1-2; D may be TRBD1 (5 bases). CDR3 length: 15 residues. From germline, CDR1 is LGHNA and CDR2 YSLEER. Trimming removed 0 bases at V and 4 bases at J, with 12 bases between. The CDR3 protein is CASSQDRKGSYGYTF. CDR3 in DNA: TGCGCCAGCAGCCAAGATAGGAAGGGGAGCTATGGCTACACCTTC.

This chain connects TRBV30 to TRBJ2-7, with D possibly TRBD1 on 6 matching bases. The CDR3 spans 13 residues. V gave up 1 base and J gave up 3 bases, with 10 bases separating them. CDR1 is GTSNPN, CDR2 SVGIG, per germline (reference sequence). For the CDR3, the DNA is TGTGCCTGGAGTGCATCCAGGGGCTACGAGCAGTACTTC. Translation: CAWSASRGYEQYF. The full variable domain, with the rest looked up from reference TRBV30 and TRBJ2-7, is SQTIHQWPATLVQPVGSPLSLECTVEGTSNPNLYWYRQAAGRGLQLLFYSVGIGQISSEVPQNLSASRPQDRQFILSSKKLLLSDSGFYLCAWSASRGYEQYFGPGTRLTVT.

The CDR3 region is CSGSPNTEAFF. Written as DNA, the CDR3 is TGCAGTGGGTCCCCCAACACTGAAGCTTTCTTT. V gene TRBV20-1 combines with J gene TRBJ1-1, with unresolved D. Germline CDR1 is DFQATT and CDR2 is SNEGSKA (reference sequence). V gave up 7 bases and J gave up 2 bases, with 8 bases separating them. CDR3 length equals 11 residues.

The rearrangement joins TRBV9 to TRBJ1-2, with D maybe TRBD1 (5 bases). V gave up 0 bases and J gave up 4 bases, with 13 bases separating them. From germline, CDR1 is SGDLS and CDR2 YYNGEE. CDR3 size: 15 residues. In DNA form, the CDR3 reads TGTGCCAGCAGCGTAGGGCAGGGATGGGTCTATGGCTACACCTTC. This encodes CASSVGQGWVYGYTF.